This TCR beta chain was retrieved from a study of cytomegalovirus exposure and HLA in healthy donors. Findings of the study overall: Another analysis was done later, and it associated over 15,000 TCR beta sequences with HLA alleles at 0.05 false discovery rate.

PCR employed 60 Vbeta and 13 Jbeta primers. In the authors' workflow: Later, tens of millions of unique TCR beta chains were counted in an analysis, and around 11 million of them were shared. Sequencing used immunoSEQ multiplex PCR; TCRdb keeps in-frame clones, though not all of them. V, J and clone size were drawn from that table, and D and trimming were deduced from the DNA. The data hold some 65,000 clones, with around 68% observed a single time. Remarks on this clone: Antigen: not known.

The CDR3 spans 15 residues. Looked up from germline, CDR1 is LNHDA and CDR2 is SQIVND (reference sequence). The V and J ends lost 5 bases and 0 bases respectively, with 11 bases between them. The sequenced material came from PBMCs. This clonotype was sampled from a woman aged 25 to 39 in good health and CMV-seronegative. The J gene is TRBJ1-3, the V gene TRBV19; D remains unclear. The CDR3: CASSPTIHSGNTIYF. The CDR3 bases are TGTGCCAGTAGTCCGACAATTCACTCTGGAAACACCATATATTTT.